Listed below are T cell receptor beta chains from one sample, sequenced in a study of shared clonotypes between healthy human individuals. Produced via immunoSEQ multiplex PCR; TCRdb's table is partial and in-frame only. The table has around 1.4 million clones, 98% seen once. Sequenced material: naive CD4+ T cells sorted from blood. These receptors were collected from a young man in good health. The CDR3 runs from the conserved cysteine through the conserved F or W. The order of the fields is V gene, clone size, J gene, D gene, CDR3 length, CDR3 DNA, CDR3 protein. A D gene is named only where the DNA matches it firmly. Where a row states a size, it is once, few, many or the class of an expanded clone; other rows omit it.

TRBV7-2	NA	TRBJ2-7	TRBD1	13	TGTGCCAGCAGCCTGGGACAGCTCTACGAGCAGTACTTC	CASSLGQLYEQYF
TRBV30	NA	TRBJ2-7	NA	14	TGTGCCTGGAGCCCCAGATGGGGGTCCTACGAGCAGTACTTC	CAWSPRWGSYEQYF
TRBV7-9	NA	TRBJ1-2	NA	15	TGTGCCAGCAGCTTAGGAGGGGGTCAGCCCTATGGCTACACCTTC	CASSLGGGQPYGYTF
TRBV27	NA	TRBJ2-1	TRBD2	17	TGTGCCAGCAGTTTCCCGAGGGCCGGGAGGTATCGCAATGAGCAGTTCTTC	CASSFPRAGRYRNEQFF
TRBV5-4	NA	TRBJ2-1	TRBD2	17	TGTGCCAGCACCTTTTCTAGCGGGATCCCTTCCTACAATGAGCAGTTCTTC	CASTFSSGIPSYNEQFF
TRBV18	NA	TRBJ2-4	NA	13	TGTGCCAGCTCACCAACGGGGGAAAACATTCAGTACTTC	CASSPTGENIQYF
TRBV7-2	NA	TRBJ2-3	TRBD2	16	TGTGCCAGCAGCTTAGTACCCAGCGGGAGAACAGATACGCAGTATTTT	CASSLVPSGRTDTQYF
TRBV6-6	NA	TRBJ1-2	NA	16	TGTGCCAGCAGTTACACTCGAAGCGGAACTAACTATGGCTACACCTTC	CASSYTRSGTNYGYTF
TRBV18	NA	TRBJ2-7	TRBD1	14	TGTGCCAGCTCACCACTCACAGGGGGCGGCGAGCAGTACTTC	CASSPLTGGGEQYF
TRBV18	NA	TRBJ2-1	TRBD2	17	TGTGCCAGCTCACCCCGGACGGGGGGGATTACCTACAATGAGCAGTTCTTC	CASSPRTGGITYNEQFF
TRBV7-9	once	TRBJ2-1	TRBD1	15	TGTGCCAGCAGCTTAAGACAGGGGGGATACAATGAGCAGTTCTTC	CASSLRQGGYNEQFF
TRBV10-2	NA	TRBJ2-7	NA	12	TGCGCCAGCAGTGACTACGGCTACGAGCAGTACTTC	CASSDYGYEQYF
TRBV28	NA	TRBJ2-3	NA	12	TGTGCCAGCAGTACAGGGACGGCTACGCAGTATTTT	CASSTGTATQYF
TRBV11-2	NA	TRBJ2-1	TRBD2	17	TGTGCCAGCAGCTTAGATACGTCGGCGGGAGCTAGGAATGAGCAGTTCTTC	CASSLDTSAGARNEQFF
TRBV14	NA	TRBJ2-1	TRBD2	15	TGTGCCAGCAGCCTACTAGCGGGAACCTACAATGAGCAGTTCTTC	CASSLLAGTYNEQFF
TRBV6-1	NA	TRBJ2-1	NA	12	TGTGCCAGCAGCCCTGGTCACAATGAGCAGTTCTTC	CASSPGHNEQFF
TRBV5-1	NA	TRBJ2-1	NA	16	TGCGCCAGCAGCTTACAATCGGGAGTAGCGTACAATGAGCAGTTCTTC	CASSLQSGVAYNEQFF